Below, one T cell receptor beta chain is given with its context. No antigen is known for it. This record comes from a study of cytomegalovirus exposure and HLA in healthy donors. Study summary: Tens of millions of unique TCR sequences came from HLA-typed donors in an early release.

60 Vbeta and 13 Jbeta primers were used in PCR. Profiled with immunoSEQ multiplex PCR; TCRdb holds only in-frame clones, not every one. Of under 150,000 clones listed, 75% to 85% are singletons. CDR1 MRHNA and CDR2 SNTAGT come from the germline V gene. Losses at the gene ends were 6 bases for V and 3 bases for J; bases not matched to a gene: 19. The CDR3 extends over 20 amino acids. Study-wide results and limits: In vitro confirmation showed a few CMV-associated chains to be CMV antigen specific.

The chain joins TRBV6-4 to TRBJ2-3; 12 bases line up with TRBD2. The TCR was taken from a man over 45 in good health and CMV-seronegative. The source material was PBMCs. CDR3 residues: CASRSIGQERTSGGTDTQYF. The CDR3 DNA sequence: TGTGCCAGCAGGTCCATCGGACAGGAACGAACTAGCGGGGGGACAGATACGCAGTATTTT.